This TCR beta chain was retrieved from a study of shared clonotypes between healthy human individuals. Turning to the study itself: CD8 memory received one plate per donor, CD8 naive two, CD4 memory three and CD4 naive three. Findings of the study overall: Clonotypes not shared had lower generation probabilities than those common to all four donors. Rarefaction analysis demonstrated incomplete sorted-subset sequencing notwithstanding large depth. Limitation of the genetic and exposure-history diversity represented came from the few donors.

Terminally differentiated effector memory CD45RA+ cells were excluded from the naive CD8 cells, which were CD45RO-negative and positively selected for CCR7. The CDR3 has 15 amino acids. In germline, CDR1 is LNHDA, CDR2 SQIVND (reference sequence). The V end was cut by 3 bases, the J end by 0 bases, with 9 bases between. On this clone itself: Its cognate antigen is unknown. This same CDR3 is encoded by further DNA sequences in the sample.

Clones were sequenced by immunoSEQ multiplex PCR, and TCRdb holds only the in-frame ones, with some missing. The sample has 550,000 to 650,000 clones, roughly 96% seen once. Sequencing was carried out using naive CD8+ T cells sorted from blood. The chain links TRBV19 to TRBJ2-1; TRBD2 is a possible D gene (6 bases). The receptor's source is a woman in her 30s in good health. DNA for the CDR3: TGTGCCAGTAGTATCCGGGGGAACTCCTACAATGAGCAGTTCTTC. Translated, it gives CASSIRGNSYNEQFF.